This TCR beta chain was profiled in a study of T cells after posttransplantation cyclophosphamide. Germline V gene data show CDR1 as PRHDT and CDR2 as FYEKMQ (reference sequence). The CDR3 loop spans 15 amino acids. Between the trimmed V and J ends, which lost 1 base and 0 bases, there was a span of 10 bases. General study results and limits: Recipient CMV seropositivity and CMV reactivation strongly tracked TRB clonality.

In regard to this clone: Antigen unknown.

TCRdb's table, derived via immunoSEQ multiplex PCR, lists solely in-frame clones and lacks some. The sample includes some 5,700 clones, roughly 98% of them seen just once. The chain combines TRBV13 with TRBJ2-7, with TRBD1 as a possible D gene (5 bases). Material: memory CD4+ T cells sorted from PBMCs. The sequence came from a man between 40 and 49 years old in good health, CMV-negative, and a related stem cell transplant donor. In DNA, the CDR3 is TGTGCCAGCAGCTTAGTAGGCAGGGCCTCCTACGAGCAGTACTTC. It translates to CASSLVGRASYEQYF.